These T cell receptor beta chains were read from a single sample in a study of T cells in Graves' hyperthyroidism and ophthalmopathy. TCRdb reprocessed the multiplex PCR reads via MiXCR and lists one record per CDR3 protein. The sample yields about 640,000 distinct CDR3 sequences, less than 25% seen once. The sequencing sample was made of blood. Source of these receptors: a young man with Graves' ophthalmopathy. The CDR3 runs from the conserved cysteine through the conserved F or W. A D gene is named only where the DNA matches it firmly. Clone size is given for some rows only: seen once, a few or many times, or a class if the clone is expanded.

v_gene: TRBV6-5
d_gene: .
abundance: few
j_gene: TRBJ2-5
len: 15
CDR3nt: TGTGCCAGCAGTTACGGGTCCTCGGGCCAAGAGACCCAGTACTTC
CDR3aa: CASSYGSSGQETQYF

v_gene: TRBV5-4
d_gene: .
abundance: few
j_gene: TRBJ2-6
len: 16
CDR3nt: TGTGCCAGCAGCCCTAAGCGGGCGGGCGGGGCCAACGTCCTGACTTTC
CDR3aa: CASSPKRAGGANVLTF

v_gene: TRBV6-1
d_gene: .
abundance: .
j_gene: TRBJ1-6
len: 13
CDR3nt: TGTGCCAGCAGTGGGACAGCTAATTCACCCCTCCACTTT
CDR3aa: CASSGTANSPLHF

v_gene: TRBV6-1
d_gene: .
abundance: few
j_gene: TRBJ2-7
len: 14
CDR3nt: TGTGCCAGCAGTGTAGTGGACGGGTCCTACGAGCAGTACTTC
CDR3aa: CASSVVDGSYEQYF

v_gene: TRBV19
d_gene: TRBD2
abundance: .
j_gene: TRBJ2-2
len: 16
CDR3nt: TGTGCCAGTAGTAGGGAGACTAGCGGGAACACCGGGGAGCTGTTTTTT
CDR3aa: CASSRETSGNTGELFF

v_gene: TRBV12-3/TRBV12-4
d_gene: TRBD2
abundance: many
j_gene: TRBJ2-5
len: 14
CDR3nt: TGTGCCAGCAGTTCCGGGACTAGCGCTGAGACCCAGTACTTC
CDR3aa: CASSSGTSAETQYF

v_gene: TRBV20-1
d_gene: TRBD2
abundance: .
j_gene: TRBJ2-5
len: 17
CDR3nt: TGCAGTGCTAGAGGGCTACCTAGCGGTAAAGTGCAAGAGACCCAGTACTTC
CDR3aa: CSARGLPSGKVQETQYF

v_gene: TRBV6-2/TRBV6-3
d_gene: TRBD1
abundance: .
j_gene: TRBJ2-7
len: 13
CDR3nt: TGTGCCAGCAACCCCACAGGGGGCGGCGAGCAGTACTTC
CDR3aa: CASNPTGGGEQYF

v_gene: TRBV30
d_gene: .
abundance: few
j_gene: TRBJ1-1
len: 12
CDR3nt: TGTGCCTGGAGTGTACCAGGGCTTGAAGCTTTCTTT
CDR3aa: CAWSVPGLEAFF

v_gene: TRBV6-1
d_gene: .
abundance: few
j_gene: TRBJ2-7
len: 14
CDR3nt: TGTGCCAGCAGAAGACTCGCTTCCATTTACGAGCAGTACTTC
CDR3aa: CASRRLASIYEQYF

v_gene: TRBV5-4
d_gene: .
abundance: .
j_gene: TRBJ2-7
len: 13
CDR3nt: TGTGCCAGCAGCGGCGGCAGCACCTACGAGCAGTACTTC
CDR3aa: CASSGGSTYEQYF

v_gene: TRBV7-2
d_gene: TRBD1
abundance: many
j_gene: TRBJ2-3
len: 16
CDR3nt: TGTGCCAGCAGCTTATCCGGGACAGGGCAGACAGATACGCAGTATTTT
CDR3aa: CASSLSGTGQTDTQYF

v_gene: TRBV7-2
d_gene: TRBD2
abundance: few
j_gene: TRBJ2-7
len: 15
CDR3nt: TGTGCCAGCAGCTTCTGGACTAGGAGCTCCTACGAGCAGTACTTC
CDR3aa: CASSFWTRSSYEQYF

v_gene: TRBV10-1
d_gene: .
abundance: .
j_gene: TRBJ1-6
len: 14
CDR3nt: TGCGCCAGCAGTCGTGGCAGACTTAATTCACCCCTCCACTTT
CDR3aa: CASSRGRLNSPLHF

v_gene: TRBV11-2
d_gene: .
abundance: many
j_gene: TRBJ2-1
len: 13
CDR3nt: TGTGCCAGCAGCTTAGCCCTTTACAATGAGCAGTTCTTC
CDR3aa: CASSLALYNEQFF

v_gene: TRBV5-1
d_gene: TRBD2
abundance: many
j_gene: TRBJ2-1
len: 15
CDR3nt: TGCGCCAGCAGCTTTGGCGGGAGTAAGTACAATGAGCAGTTCTTC
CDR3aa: CASSFGGSKYNEQFF

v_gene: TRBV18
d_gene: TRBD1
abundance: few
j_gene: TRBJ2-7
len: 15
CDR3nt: TGTGCCAGCTCTCCTCGGACAGGGGGTGCCTACGAGCAGTACTTC
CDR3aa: CASSPRTGGAYEQYF

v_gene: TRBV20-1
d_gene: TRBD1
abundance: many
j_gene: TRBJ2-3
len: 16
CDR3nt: TGCAGTGCTCGAAATGGACAGGGGGCGTACACAGATACGCAGTATTTT
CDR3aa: CSARNGQGAYTDTQYF

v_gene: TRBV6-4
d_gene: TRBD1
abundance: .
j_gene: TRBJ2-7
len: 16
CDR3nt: TGTGCCAGCAGTGGCCCGGGACAGGGGATTTCCTACGAGCAGTACTTC
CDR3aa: CASSGPGQGISYEQYF

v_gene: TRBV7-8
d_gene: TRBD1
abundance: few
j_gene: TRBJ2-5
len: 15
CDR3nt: TGTGCCAGCAGCTCGGGACAGGGGGCGTGGGAGACCCAGTACTTC
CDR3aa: CASSSGQGAWETQYF

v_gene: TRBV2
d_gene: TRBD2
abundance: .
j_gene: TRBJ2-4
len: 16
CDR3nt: TGTGCCAGCAGTTGGCCTAGCGGGATAGCCAAAAACATTCAGTACTTC
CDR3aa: CASSWPSGIAKNIQYF

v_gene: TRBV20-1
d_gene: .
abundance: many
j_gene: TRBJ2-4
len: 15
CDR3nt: TGCAGTGCTAGAGTGGTCTTGTCGGACAGCGGGGTTCAGTACTTC
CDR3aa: CSARVVLSDSGVQYF

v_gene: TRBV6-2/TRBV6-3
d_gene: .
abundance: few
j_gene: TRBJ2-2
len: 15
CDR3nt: TGTGCCAGCAGTTCCATGCCAGCCCCTACCGGGGAGCTGTTTTTT
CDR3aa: CASSSMPAPTGELFF

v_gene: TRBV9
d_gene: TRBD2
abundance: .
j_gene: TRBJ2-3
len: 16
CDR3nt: TGTGCCAGCAGCGTAGGTGCTAGCGGGCTCCCAGATACGCAGTATTTT
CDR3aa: CASSVGASGLPDTQYF

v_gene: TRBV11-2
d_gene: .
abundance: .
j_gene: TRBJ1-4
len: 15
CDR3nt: TGTGCCAGCAGCCCCGCAGGGCTCTTAAATGAAAAACTGTTTTTT
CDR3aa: CASSPAGLLNEKLFF